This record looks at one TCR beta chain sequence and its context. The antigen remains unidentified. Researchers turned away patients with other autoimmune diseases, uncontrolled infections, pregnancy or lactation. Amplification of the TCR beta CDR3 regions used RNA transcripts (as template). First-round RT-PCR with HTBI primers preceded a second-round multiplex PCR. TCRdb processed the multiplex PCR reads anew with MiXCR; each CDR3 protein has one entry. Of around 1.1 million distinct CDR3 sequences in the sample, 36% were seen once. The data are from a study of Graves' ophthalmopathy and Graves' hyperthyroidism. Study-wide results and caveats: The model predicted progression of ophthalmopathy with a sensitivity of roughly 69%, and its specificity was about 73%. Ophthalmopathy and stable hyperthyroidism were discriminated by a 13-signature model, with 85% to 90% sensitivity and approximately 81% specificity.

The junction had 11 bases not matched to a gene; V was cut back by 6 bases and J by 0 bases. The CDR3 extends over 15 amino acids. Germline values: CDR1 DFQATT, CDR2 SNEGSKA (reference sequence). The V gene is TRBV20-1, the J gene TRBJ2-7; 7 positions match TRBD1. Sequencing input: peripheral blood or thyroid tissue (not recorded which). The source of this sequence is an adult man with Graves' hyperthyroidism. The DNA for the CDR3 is TGCAGTGCGGTACCGGGACAGTCTAACTCCTACGAGCAGTACTTC. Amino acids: CSAVPGQSNSYEQYF.